This TCR beta chain comes out of a study of blood T cell repertoires in COVID-19. CDR3 length: 13 residues. The V gene's germline CDR1 is SGHTA and CDR2 FQGTGA. Trimming took off 2 bases at V and 4 bases at J, with 6 bases between the two ends. In the study's own analysis: Estimation of nucleated cell counts relied on the amplification of reference gene primers. The protocol was immunoSEQ multiplex PCR, while the TCRdb copy is restricted to in-frame clones and leaves out a portion. Clone size and the V and J calls come from that table; the DNA yielded D and trimming. In the table there are more than 50,000 clones, 90% of which are singletons.

Sequencing input: peripheral blood. The clonotype was recovered from a woman in her forties with active COVID-19. The chain carries TRBV7-3 and TRBJ2-1, with D possibly matching TRBD1 (5 bases). This CDR3 reads CASSLQGYNEQFF. In nucleotides, the CDR3 is TGTGCCAGCAGCTTACAGGGTTACAATGAGCAGTTCTTC.